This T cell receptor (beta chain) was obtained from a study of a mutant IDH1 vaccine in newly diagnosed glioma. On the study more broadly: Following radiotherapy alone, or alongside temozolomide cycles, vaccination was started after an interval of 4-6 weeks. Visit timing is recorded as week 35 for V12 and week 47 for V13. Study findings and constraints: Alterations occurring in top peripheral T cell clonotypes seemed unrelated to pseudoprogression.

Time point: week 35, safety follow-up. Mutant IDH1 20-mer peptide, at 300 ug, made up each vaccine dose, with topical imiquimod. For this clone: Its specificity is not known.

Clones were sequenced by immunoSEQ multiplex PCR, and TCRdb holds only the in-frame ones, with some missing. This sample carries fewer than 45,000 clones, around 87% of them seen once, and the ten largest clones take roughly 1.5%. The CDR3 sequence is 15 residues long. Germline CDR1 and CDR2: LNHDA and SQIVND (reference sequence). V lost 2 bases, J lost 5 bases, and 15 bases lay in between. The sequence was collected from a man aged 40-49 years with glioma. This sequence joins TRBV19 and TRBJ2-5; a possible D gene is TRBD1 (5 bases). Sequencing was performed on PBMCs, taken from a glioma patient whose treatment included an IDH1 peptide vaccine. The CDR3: CASSISRTTRETQYF. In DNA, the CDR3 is TGTGCCAGTAGTATATCCCGGACAACAAGGGAGACCCAGTACTTC.